One and the same sample provided the 20 T cell receptor beta chains below, sequenced in a study of cytomegalovirus exposure and HLA in healthy donors. Both 60 Vbeta primers and 13 Jbeta primers went into the PCR. Some clones are missing from TCRdb's copy, which holds only in-frame ones; the method was immunoSEQ multiplex PCR. The sample records over 100,000 clones, approximately 80% being singletons. Sequenced sample: PBMCs. All receptors come from a female donor in good health and CMV-seronegative.

This rearrangement joins TRBV19 to TRBJ1-2, with D unclear. V was trimmed by 7 bases and J by 4 bases, leaving 13 bases between them. Germline loops: CDR1 LNHDA, CDR2 SQIVND (reference sequence). The CDR3 is 13 amino acids. CDR3 bases: TGTGCCAGTACCCCACCGGAGGGCTATGGCTACACCTTC. Translating gives CASTPPEGYGYTF.

This chain joins TRBV7-8 and TRBJ2-7; 9 bases are shared with TRBD1. The CDR3 is 14 amino acids. With 4 bases clipped from V and 3 bases from J, the junction kept 4 bases outside the gene matches. CDR1 is SGHVS and CDR2 is FQNEAQ in the germline V gene. The CDR3 nucleotides are TGTGCCAGCAGCTCCGGGACAGGGTACTACGAGCAGTACTTC. This gives the protein CASSSGTGYYEQYF.

The rearrangement links TRBV28 to TRBJ2-3; 7 bases map to TRBD2. This CDR3 comprises 14 residues. Germline values: CDR1 MDHEN, CDR2 SYDVKM. Trimming removed 2 bases from V and 4 bases from J; junction bases left unmatched: 3. CDR3 nucleotide sequence: TGTGCCAGCAGTTTAGCGGGAGAGGCAGATACGCAGTATTTT. As protein: CASSLAGEADTQYF.

This clone was seen once. The rearrangement uses TRBV5-1 and TRBJ2-6; 8 nucleotides agree with TRBD1. V trimming: 0 bases; J trimming: 2 bases; junction bases outside the gene matches: 4. This CDR3 is 17 amino acids long. Germline CDR1 SGHRS, CDR2 YFSETQ. The CDR3 region has the DNA TGCGCCAGCAGCTTGGGGACAGGGATCCCTGGGGCCAACGTCCTGACTTTC. Its translation is CASSLGTGIPGANVLTF.

A few counts support this clone. V gene TRBV19 combines with J gene TRBJ2-1; 15 bases map to TRBD2. The germline V gene has CDR1 LNHDA and CDR2 SQIVND (reference sequence). With V trimmed by 4 bases and J by 4 bases, 8 bases remained unmatched. The length of the CDR3 is 18 residues. The CDR3 DNA follows: TGTGCCAGTAGTACCCGGACTAGCGGGAGGGCTGGTTACAATGAGCAGTTCTTC. It translates to CASSTRTSGRAGYNEQFF.

This sequence joins TRBV27 and TRBJ1-2; TRBD1 aligns across 9 bases. Germline CDR1 and CDR2: MNHEY and SMNVEV (reference sequence). V shed 10 bases, J shed 8 bases, and the junction held 11 bases outside the gene matches. This CDR3 is 13 amino acids long. The CDR3 DNA reads as TGTGCCACCTTGGACAGGGGACAGAAGGGCTACACCTTC. Protein: CATLDRGQKGYTF.

The rearrangement joins TRBV11-1 to TRBJ2-7; D is perhaps TRBD2 (5 bases). The germline gives CDR1 SGHAT, CDR2 FQDESV (reference sequence). CDR3 length: 14 residues. V lost 0 bases, J lost 3 bases, and 9 bases lay in between. CDR3 protein: CASSLAGRGYEQYF. Here the CDR3 DNA reads TGTGCCAGCAGCTTAGCTGGTCGGGGCTACGAGCAGTACTTC.

This clone was recorded a few times. This chain connects TRBV7-7 to TRBJ2-1, with 9 bases matching TRBD2. V lost 4 bases to trimming and J lost 11 bases; unmatched junction nucleotides: 6. This CDR3 has 13 residues. The V gene's germline CDR1 is SSHAT and CDR2 FNYEAQ (reference sequence). The CDR3 spells CASSSHLAGKQFF. The CDR3 DNA reads TGTGCCAGCAGCTCCCACCTAGCGGGAAAGCAGTTCTTC.

This clone was recorded a few times. The rearrangement links TRBV9 to TRBJ2-3; TRBD1 is a possible D gene (6 bases). The CDR3 length is 14 residues. Looked up from germline, CDR1 is SGDLS and CDR2 is YYNGEE. Trimming cost V 4 bases and J 2 bases, with 11 bases left between them. CDR3 loop: CASSLGQITDTQYF. CDR3 nucleotides: TGTGCCAGCAGCTTAGGACAGATCACAGATACGCAGTATTTT.

The chain links TRBV6-6 to TRBJ1-1; 7 nucleotides match TRBD1. V lost 2 bases to trimming and J lost 7 bases; unmatched junction nucleotides: 7. Germline CDR1 MNHNY, CDR2 SVGAGI (reference sequence). The CDR3 sequence is 14 residues long. CDR3 residues: CASSYVLGQLEAFF. The CDR3, as DNA: TGTGCCAGCAGTTACGTTCTGGGACAGCTTGAAGCTTTCTTT.

This chain links TRBV7-2 with TRBJ1-5; D perhaps matches TRBD1 (5 bases). Trimming stripped 2 bases from V and 3 bases from J, with 11 bases between. The CDR3 totals 15 residues. Germline V gene lookup returns CDR1 SGHTA and CDR2 FQGNSA. The CDR3 loop is CASSLFQGFNQPQHF. The CDR3 DNA follows: TGTGCCAGCAGCTTATTCCAGGGCTTCAATCAGCCCCAGCATTTT.

The chain recombines TRBV2 with TRBJ2-5, with 16 bases matching TRBD2. With V trimmed by 2 bases and J by 5 bases, 8 bases remained unmatched. The CDR3 has 18 amino acids. Germline V gene sequence: CDR1 SNHLY, CDR2 FYNNEI. CDR3 in DNA: TGTGCCAGCAGTGAACTAGGGGGACTAGCGGGAGGGCCGGAGACCCAGTACTTC. Translated: CASSELGGLAGGPETQYF. Complete variable domain (other parts from reference TRBV2 and TRBJ2-5): EPEVTQTPSHQVTQMGQEVILRCVPISNHLYFYWYRQILGQKVEFLVSFYNNEISEKSEIFDDQFSVERPDGSNFTLKIRSTKLEDSAMYFCASSELGGLAGGPETQYFGPGTRLLVL.

The V and J genes are TRBV6-6 and TRBJ2-1, with a possible D match to TRBD2 (6 bases). CDR3 length equals 13 residues. CDR1 is MNHNY and CDR2 is SVGAGI in the germline V gene (reference sequence). The V and J ends lost 7 bases and 6 bases respectively, with 13 bases between them. The CDR3 DNA is TGTGCCAGCACCAAGGGACTCCCCAATGAGCAGTTCTTC. Amino acids: CASTKGLPNEQFF.

The chain links TRBV29-1 to TRBJ1-5, with 8 bases identical to TRBD1. V dropped 6 bases and J dropped 4; count of bases not matched to a gene: 5. CDR3 size: 13 residues. Germline V gene data show CDR1 as SQVTM and CDR2 as ANQGSEA. CDR3 loop: CSVGQGRNQPQHF. The DNA for the CDR3 is TGCAGCGTCGGACAGGGTAGGAATCAGCCCCAGCATTTT. Together with reference TRBV29-1 and TRBJ1-5, the CDR3 gives the full variable domain: SAVISQKPSRDICQRGTSLTIQCQVDSQVTMMFWYRQQPGQSLTLIATANQGSEATYESGFVIDKFPISRPNLTFSTLTVSNMSPEDSSIYLCSVGQGRNQPQHFGDGTRLSIL.

This clone was detected only a few times. The V gene is TRBV29-1, the J gene TRBJ2-7; a possible D gene is TRBD1 (6 bases). This CDR3 comprises 12 residues. Germline V gives CDR1 SQVTM, CDR2 ANQGSEA. V lost 6 bases and J 1 base, leaving 10 bases between the germline ends. The CDR3 sequence is CSVQGQSYEQYF. The CDR3 bases are TGCAGCGTCCAAGGACAGTCCTACGAGCAGTACTTC.

J is TRBJ2-3 and V is TRBV7-3; perhaps TRBD2 as D (5 bases). The CDR3 extends over 13 amino acids. Per germline, CDR1 SGHTA and CDR2 FQGTGA. V lost 4 bases and J lost 6, with 11 bases in between. The CDR3 sequence is CASSSSGKDTQYF. CDR3 bases: TGTGCCAGCAGCTCTTCGGGGAAGGATACGCAGTATTTT.

The CDR3 loop reads CASSPGQVVRETQYF. The CDR3 DNA sequence: TGTGCCAGCAGCCCCGGACAGGTTGTACGGGAGACCCAGTACTTC. The rearrangement links TRBV5-4 to TRBJ2-5, with TRBD1 matching over 7 bases. V was clipped by 4 bases and J by 5 bases; unmatched bases: 11. Germline CDR1 is SGHNT and CDR2 is YYREEE (reference sequence). The CDR3 contains 15 residues.

The rearrangement links TRBV9 to TRBJ2-1; the D gene is possibly TRBD2 (6 bases). The germline V gene has CDR1 SGDLS and CDR2 YYNGEE. The CDR3 is 15 residues long. V was trimmed by 4 bases and J by 2 bases, leaving 13 bases between them. The CDR3 loop is CASSTRTTPYNEQFF. CDR3 sequence (DNA): TGTGCCAGCAGCACCCGGACTACCCCCTACAATGAGCAGTTCTTC.

The J gene is TRBJ2-3, the V gene TRBV4-3; perhaps TRBD2 as D (6 bases). Germline values: CDR1 LGHNA, CDR2 YSLEER. The germline V and J ends were trimmed by 5 bases and 0 bases, with 15 bases remaining between them. This CDR3 spans 16 amino acids. CDR3 bases: TGCGCCAGCAGCACCCATAGCGGACCTAGCACAGATACGCAGTATTTT. This encodes CASSTHSGPSTDTQYF.

As concerns this clone: Germline and junction disagree at one end, which may indicate a read error. V is TRBV5-4 and J is TRBJ2-6, with 11 bases lining up with TRBD2. CDR3 size: 16 residues. Germline lookup yields CDR1 SGHNT and CDR2 YYREEE (reference sequence). The CDR3 loop reads CATRLAGHSGANGLTF. The CDR3 DNA reads as TGTGCCACCCGACTAGCGGGACATTCTGGGGCCAACGGCCTGACTTTC. The full variable domain, completed using reference TRBV5-4 and TRBJ2-6, is ETGVTQSPTHLIKTRGQQVTLRCSSQSGHNTVSWYQQALGQGPQFIFQYYREEENGRGNFPPRFSGLQFPNYSSELNVNALELDDSALYLCATRLAGHSGANGLTFGAGSRLTVL.